Listed below are T cell receptor beta chains from one sample, sequenced in a study of response to subunit inactivated influenza vaccine. TCRdb processed the RT-PCR reads anew with MiXCR; each CDR3 protein has one entry. The sample has some 160,000 distinct CDR3 sequences; roughly a tenth are singletons. Specimen: non-naive T cells sorted from PBMCs, collected roughly 48 days after vaccination. The receptors derive from a man in his forties or fifties who received an inactivated influenza vaccine. The CDR3 runs from the conserved cysteine through the conserved F or W. The order of the fields is D gene, clone size, CDR3 length, J gene, V gene, CDR3 DNA, CDR3 protein. The D gene is left open where the match is weak. The listing skips clone size in some rows; elsewhere it reads once, few, many or a size class.

>-|many|13|TRBJ2-1|TRBV28
TGTGCCAGCAGTTCCGGGACTCAGAGTTGGCAGTTCTTC
CASSSGTQSWQFF
>TRBD1|many|17|TRBJ2-2|TRBV12-3/TRBV12-4
TGTGCCAGCAGACACCGAAAAAGGGACAGGGGTACCGGGGAGCTGTTTTTT
CASRHRKRDRGTGELFF
>TRBD1|-|15|TRBJ1-6|TRBV6-1
TGTGCCAGCAGTGACCAAAGGACAGGGGCTTCACCCCTCCACTTT
CASSDQRTGASPLHF
>-|-|12|TRBJ1-2|TRBV20-1
TGCAGTGCTGCTCTGGGAAACTATGGCTACACCTTC
CSAALGNYGYTF
>TRBD2|few|17|TRBJ2-1|TRBV19
TGTGCCAGTAGTATTCGGCTAGCGGGGGATCTAAAAAGGGAGCAGTTCTTC
CASSIRLAGDLKREQFF
>TRBD1|few|14|TRBJ1-2|TRBV7-2
TGTGCCAGCAGCTTAGTCCAGGGGGGCTATGGCTACACCTTC
CASSLVQGGYGYTF
>-|few|17|TRBJ2-7|TRBV5-6
TGTGCCAGCAGCTTGGAGGGCGGATCGGTATACTCCTACGAGCAGTACTTC
CASSLEGGSVYSYEQYF
>-|-|16|TRBJ1-6|TRBV4-1
TGCGCCAGCAGCCAGGGGACTTACCGGCATAATTCACCCCTCCACTTT
CASSQGTYRHNSPLHF
>-|few|13|TRBJ1-5|TRBV10-3
TGTGCCATCAGCCCCTCGGAGGATCAGCCCCAGCATTTT
CAISPSEDQPQHF
>TRBD1|few|15|TRBJ1-1|TRBV10-2
TGCGCCAGCAGTGGACCGGGACAGGGTTTTACTGAAGCTTTCTTT
CASSGPGQGFTEAFF
>TRBD1|-|15|TRBJ2-7|TRBV28
TGTGCCAGCAGCCCGACAGGGAAAGTTCTCTACGAGCAGTACTTC
CASSPTGKVLYEQYF
>-|many|13|TRBJ1-1|TRBV29-1
TGCAGCGTTGCGGGCAAGAGAAACACTGAAGCTTTCTTT
CSVAGKRNTEAFF
>TRBD1|many|14|TRBJ2-1|TRBV12-3/TRBV12-4
TGTGCCAGCAGTTTAAGGGGACAGGTTGTTGAGCAGTTCTTC
CASSLRGQVVEQFF
>-|few|18|TRBJ1-3|TRBV4-3
TGCGCCAGCAGCCAAGATTTGGTACGCCGTACCTCTGGAAACACCATATATTTT
CASSQDLVRRTSGNTIYF
>TRBD1|few|14|TRBJ2-7|TRBV5-1
TGCGCCAGCAGCTCAGGACAGGGTCTGTACGAGCAGTACTTC
CASSSGQGLYEQYF
>-|few|17|TRBJ2-7|TRBV28
TGTGCCAGCAGTCAACGCCCTACAGGGATACTCTCCTACGAGCAGTACTTC
CASSQRPTGILSYEQYF
>TRBD1|many|15|TRBJ1-2|TRBV12-3/TRBV12-4
TGTGCCAGTGGCTCCCGGGACAGGGGAGCCTATGGCTACACCTTC
CASGSRDRGAYGYTF
>TRBD1|many|14|TRBJ2-1|TRBV9
TGTGCCAGCAGCGTAGATCACAGGGGAGATGAGCAGTTCTTC
CASSVDHRGDEQFF
>TRBD1|few|12|TRBJ2-2|TRBV12-3/TRBV12-4
TGTGCGCTGGGACAGGACACCGGGGAGCTGTTTTTT
CALGQDTGELFF
>-|many|15|TRBJ2-1|TRBV12-3/TRBV12-4
TGTGCCAGCAAACTAGAACATAGCTCCTACAATGAGCAGTTCTTC
CASKLEHSSYNEQFF
>TRBD1|many|14|TRBJ1-4|TRBV5-1
TGCGCCAGCAGCACCGACAGGGGAAATGAAAAACTGTTTTTT
CASSTDRGNEKLFF
>TRBD1|-|12|TRBJ1-1|TRBV2
TGTGCCAGCAGTATAAACAGGGGAGGGGCTTTCTTT
CASSINRGGAFF
>TRBD2|-|17|TRBJ2-7|TRBV11-2
TGTGCCAGCGTATTATTAAGCGGGACTAGCGGGTTCCACGAGCAGTACTTC
CASVLLSGTSGFHEQYF
>TRBD2|few|17|TRBJ2-1|TRBV20-1
TGCAGTGCTAGAGATGGGCGAAGCGGGAGACCCTACAATGAGCAGTTCTTC
CSARDGRSGRPYNEQFF
>-|few|13|TRBJ2-2|TRBV14
TGTGCCAGCAGCCGAGTTAACACCGGGGAGCTGTTTTTT
CASSRVNTGELFF
>-|many|14|TRBJ1-2|TRBV12-3/TRBV12-4
TGTGCCAGCAGCCAAACCGGGACTTCATATGGCTACACCTTC
CASSQTGTSYGYTF
>TRBD2|-|17|TRBJ2-2|TRBV27
TGTGCCAGCAGTTTGGATCGGACTAGCGGGTTCCCCGGGGAGCTGTTTTTT
CASSLDRTSGFPGELFF
>-|-|14|TRBJ1-6|TRBV18
TGTGCCAGCTCACCCGGGACCCATAATTCACCCCTCCACTTT
CASSPGTHNSPLHF
>-|few|12|TRBJ2-3|TRBV13
TGTGCCAGCAGGGCTGGTTTTGATACGCAGTATTTT
CASRAGFDTQYF
>TRBD2|-|14|TRBJ2-1|TRBV20-1
TGCAGTGCTAGAGCTCTAGCGGGCATCAATGAGCAGTTCTTC
CSARALAGINEQFF